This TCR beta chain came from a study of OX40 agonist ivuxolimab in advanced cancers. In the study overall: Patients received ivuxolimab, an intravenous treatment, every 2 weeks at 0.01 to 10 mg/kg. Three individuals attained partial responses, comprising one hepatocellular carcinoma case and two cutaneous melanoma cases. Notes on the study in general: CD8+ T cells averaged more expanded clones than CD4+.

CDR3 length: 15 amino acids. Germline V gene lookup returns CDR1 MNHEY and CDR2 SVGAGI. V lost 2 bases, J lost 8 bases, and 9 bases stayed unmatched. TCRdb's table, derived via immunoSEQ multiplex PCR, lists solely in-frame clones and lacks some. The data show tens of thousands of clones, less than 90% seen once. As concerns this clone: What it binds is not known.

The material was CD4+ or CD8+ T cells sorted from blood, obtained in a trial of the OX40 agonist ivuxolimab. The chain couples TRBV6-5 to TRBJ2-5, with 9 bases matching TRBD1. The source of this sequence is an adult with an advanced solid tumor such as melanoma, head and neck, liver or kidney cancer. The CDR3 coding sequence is TGTGCCAGCAGTTACGAAGGGACAGGGTGGAATACCCAGTACTTC. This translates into CASSYEGTGWNTQYF.